Listed below are T cell receptor beta chains from one sample, sequenced in a study of response to subunit inactivated influenza vaccine. TCRdb reprocessed the RT-PCR reads with MiXCR, giving one entry per CDR3 protein. Among some 160,000 distinct CDR3 sequences listed, 11% were seen once. The sequenced sample was non-naive T cells sorted from PBMCs, obtained roughly 48 days after vaccination. The source of these receptors is a man aged 45-60 years who received an inactivated influenza vaccine. Each CDR3 is given with its conserved first and last residue. The D gene is left open where the match is weak. Only part of the rows carry a size: once, few, many, or a class if the clone is expanded.

NA	few	TRBV18	TRBJ1-1	TGTGCCAGCTCATCCGGGGCTGAAGCTTTCTTT	CASSSGAEAFF
TRBD2	NA	TRBV7-9	TRBJ2-3	TGTGCCAGCAGCTTTAGCGGGGCCCTCACAGATACGCAGTATTTT	CASSFSGALTDTQYF
NA	many	TRBV12-3/TRBV12-4	TRBJ2-1	TGTGCCAGCGCGGGACAAGACCTATACAATGAGCAGTTCTTC	CASAGQDLYNEQFF
TRBD1	many	TRBV7-9	TRBJ1-1	TGTGCCAGCAGCACACGGACAGGGGGATTGAACACTGAAGCTTTCTTT	CASSTRTGGLNTEAFF
TRBD1	few	TRBV4-1	TRBJ1-2	TGCGCCAGCAGCCAACTGACAGGGGACTATGGCTACACCTTC	CASSQLTGDYGYTF
TRBD2	many	TRBV10-3	TRBJ2-7	TGTGCCATCAGCCCCGGGACTAGCGGGATCGAGCAGTACTTC	CAISPGTSGIEQYF
TRBD2	many	TRBV28	TRBJ2-2	TGTGCCAGCAGCTCTCGGGGGGGCAAAAGAGGGGAGCTGTTTTTT	CASSSRGGKRGELFF
TRBD2	NA	TRBV29-1	TRBJ2-3	TGCAGCGTTGCAGGACTAGCGGGAGGCACAGATACGCAGTATTTT	CSVAGLAGGTDTQYF
NA	few	TRBV7-2	TRBJ1-4	TGTGCCAGCAGACGTCAATCCTTTACTAATGAAAAACTGTTTTTT	CASRRQSFTNEKLFF
TRBD2	many	TRBV12-3/TRBV12-4	TRBJ2-2	TGTGCCAGCAGTCTTCGACTAGCGGGATTATTGGGGGAGCTGTTTTTT	CASSLRLAGLLGELFF
NA	many	TRBV5-6	TRBJ2-1	TGTGCCAGCAGCGCGCGGGGAGTGAGCTCCTACAATGAGCAGTTCTTC	CASSARGVSSYNEQFF
NA	NA	TRBV9	TRBJ2-7	TGTGCCAGCAGCGTCGAGGGGGACACGGGCTACCACGAGCAGTACTTC	CASSVEGDTGYHEQYF
TRBD1	NA	TRBV6-1	TRBJ1-1	TGTGCCAGCAGTCCGACAGGGGAGAACACTGAAGCTTTCTTT	CASSPTGENTEAFF
TRBD2	NA	TRBV20-1	TRBJ2-5	TGCAGTGCTAGAGAGACTAGCGGGAGGAAAGAGACCCAGTACTTC	CSARETSGRKETQYF
TRBD1	few	TRBV28	TRBJ1-1	TGTGCCAGCAGTTTAGGCACCGGGACAGGTCAAGTGGGGACTGAAGCTTTCTTT	CASSLGTGTGQVGTEAFF
NA	few	TRBV24-1	TRBJ2-5	TGTGCCACCAGTGATCCCTCGGTCGTCCAAGAGACCCAGTACTTC	CATSDPSVVQETQYF
NA	many	TRBV7-2	TRBJ2-7	TGTGCCAGCAGCTCCGCGGGACTCCGGAGCTACGAGCAGTACTTC	CASSSAGLRSYEQYF
NA	few	TRBV5-1	TRBJ2-6	TGCGCCAGCAGCTTGGCCCAGGGAGGTGGGGCCAACGTCCTGACTTTC	CASSLAQGGGANVLTF
TRBD1	many	TRBV28	TRBJ2-5	TGTGCCAGCAGTTCCCCCGGGACAGGGACGGAGACCCAGTACTTC	CASSSPGTGTETQYF
NA	few	TRBV20-1	TRBJ1-1	TGCAGTGTGTCGGAAAGGGGCACTGAAGCTTTCTTT	CSVSERGTEAFF
TRBD2	few	TRBV6-2/TRBV6-3	TRBJ2-1	TGTGCCAGCAGGAGCGGGAAATCTTACAATGAGCAGTTCTTC	CASRSGKSYNEQFF
NA	few	TRBV6-2/TRBV6-3	TRBJ2-5	TGTGCCAGCAGTTACCCCCCCAGCAGCGGGCAATTCAAATGCCAAGAGACCCAGTACTTC	CASSYPPSSGQFKCQETQYF
NA	NA	TRBV4-1	TRBJ1-2	TGCGCCAGCAGCTCGGGCAGGGACTATGGCTACACCTTC	CASSSGRDYGYTF
TRBD1	NA	TRBV4-2	TRBJ2-7	TGTGCCAGCAGCCGAGATACAGGGGGCGCCTCCTACGAGCAGTACTTC	CASSRDTGGASYEQYF
NA	NA	TRBV5-6	TRBJ1-4	TGTGCCAGCAGCTGGGGGCCAGACACTAATGAAAAACTGTTTTTT	CASSWGPDTNEKLFF
NA	few	TRBV5-6	TRBJ2-5	TGTGCCAGCAGCTTGGTCGGCTACTTAGAGACCCAGTACTTC	CASSLVGYLETQYF
NA	few	TRBV11-2	TRBJ1-5	TGTGCCAGCAGAGAGGGGGGGTCGGGCAATCAGCCCCAGCATTTT	CASREGGSGNQPQHF
NA	many	TRBV2	TRBJ2-7	TGTGCCAGCAGTGAATTTCGAGGGCAGTACTTC	CASSEFRGQYF
NA	NA	TRBV5-1	TRBJ2-7	TGCGCCAGCAGCTTGGTCGCGGGGAGCCCTAGAGAGCAGTACTTC	CASSLVAGSPREQYF
TRBD1	NA	TRBV28	TRBJ2-7	TGTGCCAGCAGAGAAGGACAGGGGGCCTCTTACGAGCAGTACTTC	CASREGQGASYEQYF
NA	few	TRBV18	TRBJ2-2	TGTGCCAGCTCACCAAAGGGGACAACCGGGGAGCTGTTTTTT	CASSPKGTTGELFF
TRBD1	many	TRBV11-2	TRBJ2-7	TGTGCCAGCAGCTCGATCAGGGGGCGATTCTACGAGCAGTACTTC	CASSSIRGRFYEQYF
NA	NA	TRBV20-1	TRBJ2-5	TGCAGTGCTAGAGGCCTCTCCGTGTGGGGATCAGAAGAGACCCAGTACTTC	CSARGLSVWGSEETQYF
TRBD1	few	TRBV6-5	TRBJ2-7	TGTGCCAGCAGCACAGGGGTCGGCGAGCAGTACTTC	CASSTGVGEQYF
NA	many	TRBV19	TRBJ1-6	TGTGCCAGTAGCCGGACGGGGAATTCACCCCTCCACTTT	CASSRTGNSPLHF
TRBD1	many	TRBV5-5	TRBJ2-5	TGTGCCAGCAGCTGGACAGGGGGCGGGGAGACCCAGTACTTC	CASSWTGGGETQYF
NA	NA	TRBV3-1	TRBJ2-1	TGTGCCTCGGGGCTATCTTACAATGAGCAGTTCTTC	CASGLSYNEQFF
TRBD2	few	TRBV27	TRBJ2-7	TGTGCCAGCAGTTTGCAGGCTTCACCCGGGACTAGCGGGGGGGTTCTCTCCTACGAGCAGTACTTC	CASSLQASPGTSGGVLSYEQYF
NA	NA	TRBV28	TRBJ1-2	TGTGCCAGCAGTTTAGGGCCAGGGAGTTTCTTTGATGGCTACACCTTC	CASSLGPGSFFDGYTF
TRBD1	NA	TRBV27	TRBJ1-1	TGTGCCAGCAGTTGGGGACAGGGACGAGCTTTCTTT	CASSWGQGRAFF
NA	NA	TRBV30	TRBJ1-1	TGTGCCTGGAGTAAAGCGAACACTGAAGCTTTCTTT	CAWSKANTEAFF
TRBD1	NA	TRBV7-9	TRBJ2-1	TGTGCCAGCAGCCCCATGACAGGGGACTACAATGAGCAGTTCTTC	CASSPMTGDYNEQFF
TRBD1	NA	TRBV13	TRBJ1-2	TGTGCCAGCAGCCACGGGACAGGCTATAACTATGGCTACACCTTC	CASSHGTGYNYGYTF
NA	NA	TRBV4-3	TRBJ2-5	TGCGCCAGCAGCCGTGAGATCGGCGCGGCTAAAGAGACCCAGTACTTC	CASSREIGAAKETQYF
NA	few	TRBV29-1	TRBJ2-3	TGCAGCGTTGTTACACGCCTAGAAGATACGCAGTATTTT	CSVVTRLEDTQYF
NA	few	TRBV20-1	TRBJ2-3	TGCAGTGCTAGTATGGCTGTCCCCACAGATACGCAGTATTTT	CSASMAVPTDTQYF